Shown below are 8 T cell receptor beta chains from a single sample sequenced in a study of blood T cells in healthy people across ages. Alongside a J-beta primer mix, a sample-barcoded 5' primer served in a second PCR lasting roughly 7 to 12 cycles. TCRdb reanalysed the 5' RACE reads using MiXCR and keeps one entry per CDR3 protein. The sample includes 1.5 million to 2 million distinct CDR3 sequences, approximately 30% of them seen just once. What was sequenced was blood. The source is a woman aged 25 to 39 in good health.

As to this clonotype: A much more abundant neighbour one base away suggests this may be a read error. Written as DNA, the CDR3 is TGTGCCACCAGCGTTCGGGACTCCCACGGGCAGTACTTC. Translated, it gives CATSVRDSHGQYF. The rearrangement joins TRBV15 to TRBJ2-5, with D possibly TRBD2 on 6 matching bases. Trimming took 5 bases from V and 11 from J, leaving 18 bases between them. Per the germline V gene, CDR1 is LNHNV and CDR2 is YYDKDF (reference sequence). The CDR3 extends over 13 amino acids.

The rearrangement uses TRBV5-1 and TRBJ1-6; D perhaps matches TRBD1 (6 bases). The V and J ends lost 5 bases and 9 bases respectively, with 21 bases between them. The CDR3 contains 16 residues. Per germline, CDR1 SGHRS and CDR2 YFSETQ. The CDR3 is CASRSAANQGSSPLHF. The CDR3 DNA sequence: TGCGCCAGCAGATCGGCGGCTAATCAGGGGAGTTCACCCCTCCACTTT.

At least ten counts were recorded for this clonotype. The V call is TRBV9, the J call TRBJ2-4, with TRBD2 identical over 8 bases. Germline CDR1 and CDR2: SGDLS and YYNGEE. The CDR3 contains 19 residues. Trimming cost V 1 base and J 0 bases; bases outside gene matches: 12. In nucleotides, the CDR3 is TGTGCCAGCAGCGTAAGATCGGGGGGGGCTGATCTAGCCAAAAACATTCAGTACTTC. Protein sequence: CASSVRSGGADLAKNIQYF.

The chain uses TRBV7-2 and TRBJ1-3; D gene uncertain. Germline CDR1 is SGHTA and CDR2 is FQGNSA. The CDR3 is 16 amino acids. Trimming took off 6 bases at V and 4 bases at J, with 19 bases between the two ends. This CDR3 is CASRSVKGNSGNTIYF. In DNA, the CDR3 is TGTGCCAGCAGATCCGTGAAGGGAAATTCAGGAAACACCATATATTTT.

This clonotype has only a few counts. The rearrangement joins TRBV4-3 to TRBJ2-1; D is perhaps TRBD1 (6 bases). The CDR3 totals 17 residues. With 0 bases removed from V and 0 bases from J, the gap between germline ends came to 12 bases. Germline values: CDR1 LGHNA, CDR2 YSLEER. The CDR3 DNA is TGCGCCAGCAGCCAAGATTTCGGACAGAGCTCCTACAATGAGCAGTTCTTC. Translating gives CASSQDFGQSSYNEQFF.

This clonotype was picked up a small number of times. The chain combines TRBV9 with TRBJ2-7, with TRBD2 matching over 13 bases. Germline trimming cut 4 bases from V and 4 bases from J; bases unmatched to any gene: 8. The CDR3 is made up of 16 amino acids. The germline CDR1 and CDR2 sequences are SGDLS and YYNGEE. CDR3 loop: CASSSGLAGAGYEQYF. The CDR3 DNA reads as TGTGCCAGCAGCTCCGGACTAGCGGGGGCGGGGTACGAGCAGTACTTC.

This clonotype was seen more than once but under ten times. The chain has TRBV5-1 and TRBJ2-7; D is uncertain. The germline V gene has CDR1 SGHRS and CDR2 YFSETQ. V gave up 0 bases and J gave up 6 bases, with 19 bases separating them. This CDR3 has 16 residues. The CDR3, as DNA: TGCGCCAGCAGCTTGGATATGGCCTCACCGCTACGCGAGCAGTACTTC. Translation: CASSLDMASPLREQYF. Combining the CDR3 with reference TRBV5-1 and TRBJ2-7 gives the whole variable domain KAGVTQTPRYLIKTRGQQVTLSCSPISGHRSVSWYQQTPGQGLQFLFEYFSETQRNKGNFPGRFSGRQFSNSRSEMNVSTLELGDSALYLCASSLDMASPLREQYFGPGTRLTVT.

The chain couples TRBV19 to TRBJ2-1; 9 bases fit TRBD1. V was clipped by 3 bases and J by 7 bases; unmatched bases: 7. This CDR3 has 15 amino acids. CDR1 and CDR2 from the germline V gene are LNHDA and SQIVND (reference sequence). This CDR3 is CASSILGTGKNEQFF. In nucleotides, the CDR3 is TGTGCCAGTAGTATTCTCGGGACAGGGAAGAATGAGCAGTTCTTC. Full variable domain (outside the CDR3, taken from reference TRBV19 and TRBJ2-1): DGGITQSPKYLFRKEGQNVTLSCEQNLNHDAMYWYRQDPGQGLRLIYYSQIVNDFQKGDIAEGYSVSREKKESFPLTVTSAQKNPTAFYLCASSILGTGKNEQFFGPGTRLTVL.